The clone carrying this T cell receptor (beta chain) appeared a few times. The antigen remains undetermined. The source of the sample is a study of blood T cells in healthy people across ages. Study context: T cells yielded about one barcoded beta molecule per two cells through template switching. Notes on the study in general: Unsorted PBMCs blocked a conclusive comparison of naive and antigen-experienced cells.

Through a sample-barcoded 5' primer and a J-beta primer mix, a second PCR was run for about 6 to 11 cycles. Each CDR3 protein gets one entry after TCRdb re-called the 5' RACE reads with MiXCR. Of 1,300,000 or so distinct CDR3 sequences detected, approximately 60% appear once; the ten largest clones hold about 6.7%. Each donor's blood draw was roughly 10 milliliters of peripheral blood. Samples had at least 7 million PBMCs isolated from them. The CDR3 contains 11 residues. V lost 7 bases and J lost 0, with 3 bases in between. Germline CDR1 reads SGHVS; CDR2 reads FNYEAQ. The chain is built from TRBV7-6 and TRBJ2-5, with unresolved D. This clonotype was sampled from a man younger than 35 in good health. The sequenced sample was blood. CDR3 amino acids: CASKNQETQYF. The CDR3 region has the DNA TGTGCCAGCAAGAACCAAGAGACCCAGTACTTC.